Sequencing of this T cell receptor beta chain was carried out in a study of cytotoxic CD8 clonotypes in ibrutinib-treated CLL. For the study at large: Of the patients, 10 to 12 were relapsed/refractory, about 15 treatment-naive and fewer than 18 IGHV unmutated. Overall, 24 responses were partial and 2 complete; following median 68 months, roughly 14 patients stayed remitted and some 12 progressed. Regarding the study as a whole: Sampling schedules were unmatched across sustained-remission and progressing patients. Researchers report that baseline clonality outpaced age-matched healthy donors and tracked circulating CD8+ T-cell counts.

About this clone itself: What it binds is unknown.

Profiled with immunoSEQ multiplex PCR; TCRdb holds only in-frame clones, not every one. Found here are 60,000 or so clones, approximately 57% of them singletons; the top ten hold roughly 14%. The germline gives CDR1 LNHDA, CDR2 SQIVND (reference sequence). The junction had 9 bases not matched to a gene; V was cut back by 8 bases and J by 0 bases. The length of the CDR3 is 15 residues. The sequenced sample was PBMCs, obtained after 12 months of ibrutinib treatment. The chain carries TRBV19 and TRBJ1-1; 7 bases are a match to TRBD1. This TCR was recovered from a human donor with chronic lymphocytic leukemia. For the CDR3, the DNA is TGTGCCAGTTCGAAGGGGGCTCGAGTGAACACTGAAGCTTTCTTT. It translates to CASSKGARVNTEAFF. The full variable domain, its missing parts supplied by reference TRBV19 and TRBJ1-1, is DGGITQSPKYLFRKEGQNVTLSCEQNLNHDAMYWYRQDPGQGLRLIYYSQIVNDFQKGDIAEGYSVSREKKESFPLTVTSAQKNPTAFYLCASSKGARVNTEAFFGQGTRLTVV.